A single sample is the source of the 18 T cell receptor beta chains below, sequenced in a study of blood T cell repertoires in COVID-19. The assay was immunoSEQ multiplex PCR, and TCRdb's table has in-frame clones only and misses some. The table records fewer than 300,000 clones, around 85% of them present only once. The sequencing input was peripheral blood. These receptors were collected from a human donor with COVID-19, enrolled during active disease. The donor label of this sample is uncertain.

Concerning this clone: The same CDR3 can be traced to other DNA sequences in this sample. Here the CDR3 reads CASSQGLAGGYEQYF. The CDR3 DNA sequence: TGTGCCAGCAGCCAAGGACTAGCGGGAGGTTACGAGCAGTACTTC. V and J are TRBV4-2 and TRBJ2-7; the match to TRBD2 covers 13 bases. The CDR3 contains 15 residues. Trimming removed 1 base from V and 4 bases from J; junction bases left unmatched: 1. Per the germline V gene, CDR1 is LGHNA and CDR2 is YNFKEQ.

This rearrangement joins TRBV9 to TRBJ2-2; 9 bases map to TRBD2. CDR3 size: 15 residues. Trimming cost V 3 bases and J 4 bases; bases outside gene matches: 4. Looked up from germline, CDR1 is SGDLS and CDR2 is YYNGEE. CDR3 amino acids: CASSGGGAFTGELFF. In nucleotides, the CDR3 is TGTGCCAGCAGCGGCGGGGGGGCCTTCACCGGGGAGCTGTTTTTT.

There are a few counts of this clone. This sequence joins TRBV28 and TRBJ2-2, with 8 bases identical to TRBD2. V was pared by 8 bases and J by 4 bases, with 9 bases of the junction left unmatched. The CDR3 sequence is 15 residues long. CDR1 is MDHEN, CDR2 SYDVKM, per germline. The DNA of the CDR3 is TGTGCCAGCGTCTCGGGACTAGAAGGCACCGGGGAGCTGTTTTTT. Protein product: CASVSGLEGTGELFF.

V and J are TRBV5-1 and TRBJ2-7, with 11 bases aligning to TRBD2. With V trimmed by 2 bases and J by 2 bases, 9 bases remained unmatched. This CDR3 has 17 residues. Germline V CDR1 and CDR2: SGHRS, YFSETQ. The CDR3 protein is CASSFIPGTSGAYEQYF. The CDR3 bases are TGCGCCAGCAGCTTTATTCCCGGGACTAGCGGAGCCTACGAGCAGTACTTC.

The chain is built from TRBV7-9 and TRBJ1-4; 8 bases align to TRBD1. V was clipped by 4 bases and J by 8 bases; unmatched bases: 6. The CDR3 loop spans 14 amino acids. CDR1 and CDR2 (germline): SEHNR, FQNEAQ (reference sequence). CDR3 loop: CASSSDRGGEKLFF. DNA for the CDR3: TGTGCCAGCAGCTCAGACAGGGGAGGGGAAAAACTGTTTTTT.

CDR3 coding DNA: TGTGCCAGCAGTTTAAGTGGGACAGGGGGTGGTTCACCCCTCCACTTT. Its translation: CASSLSGTGGGSPLHF. V gene TRBV28 combines with J gene TRBJ1-6; 11 bases match TRBD1. The CDR3 consists of 16 residues. Germline V gene lookup returns CDR1 MDHEN and CDR2 SYDVKM. V lost 2 bases, J lost 9 bases, and 6 bases stayed unmatched.

V and J are TRBV7-2 and TRBJ2-7, with 11 bases matching TRBD2. This CDR3 is 15 amino acids long. The V gene's germline CDR1 is SGHTA and CDR2 FQGNSA. V lost 6 bases to trimming and J lost 4 bases; unmatched junction nucleotides: 8. In DNA, the CDR3 is TGTGCCAGCAGACAAACTAGCGGGAGCTCTTACGAGCAGTACTTC. Amino acid sequence: CASRQTSGSSYEQYF.

V usage is TRBV6-5 and J usage is TRBJ2-3; D is ambiguous. The V end was cut by 6 bases, the J end by 2 bases, with 9 bases between. The CDR3 extends over 13 amino acids. Germline V gene data show CDR1 as MNHEY and CDR2 as SVGAGI. The CDR3 reads CASSTQLTDTQYF. DNA of the CDR3: TGTGCCAGCAGCACACAGCTCACAGATACGCAGTATTTT.

This rearrangement joins TRBV15 to TRBJ2-2, with TRBD1 identical over 8 bases. This CDR3 is 16 amino acids long. Looked up from germline, CDR1 is LNHNV and CDR2 is YYDKDF (reference sequence). J lost 7 bases, V lost 0 bases, and 7 bases had no gene match. The CDR3 protein is CATSRDISGGGGELFF. As DNA, the CDR3 is TGTGCCACCAGCAGAGATATTTCAGGGGGCGGCGGGGAGCTGTTTTTT.

The chain is built from TRBV2 and TRBJ1-4, with D perhaps matching TRBD1 (5 bases). The V end lost 6 bases, the J end lost 11 bases, and 13 bases lay between the germline ends. The CDR3 spans 12 residues. Germline loops: CDR1 SNHLY, CDR2 FYNNEI. The CDR3 DNA reads TGTGCCAGCAGCCGGGACTCGGGGAAACTGTTTTTT. It yields the protein CASSRDSGKLFF.

The rearrangement links TRBV6-5 to TRBJ1-5, with 7 bases aligning to TRBD1. The germline CDR1 and CDR2 sequences are MNHEY and SVGAGI. This CDR3 is built from 14 residues. V was pared by 5 bases and J by 3 bases, with 4 bases of the junction left unmatched. CDR3 loop: CASSNGTVNQPQHF. The CDR3 DNA sequence: TGTGCCAGCAGTAACGGGACAGTCAATCAGCCCCAGCATTTT.

About this clone itself: Compared with germline, one end of the junction differs, possibly owing to a read error. V gene TRBV7-7 combines with J gene TRBJ2-2; 10 positions agree with TRBD2. CDR3 length: 16 residues. Germline loops: CDR1 SSHAT, CDR2 FNYEAQ (reference sequence). CDR3 protein: CASSLAPAGGPGELFF. CDR3 nucleotide sequence: TGTGCTAGCAGCTTAGCCCCAGCGGGAGGGCCCGGGGAGCTGTTTTTT.

This clone is a singleton in its sample. The chain recombines TRBV28 with TRBJ1-4; weak D call: TRBD1 (5 bases). The CDR3 runs to 13 residues. Germline V CDR1 and CDR2: MDHEN, SYDVKM. Trimming took off 5 bases at V and 8 bases at J, with 12 bases between the two ends. This CDR3 reads CASSQAGQEKLFF. CDR3 sequence (DNA): TGTGCCAGCAGTCAAGCAGGGCAAGAAAAACTGTTTTTT.

Only one count was recorded for this clone. The rearrangement uses TRBV5-1 and TRBJ1-2; no definite D call. The V gene lost 4 bases and the J gene lost 1 base, with 14 bases spanning the gap. The CDR3 has 15 residues. Germline V gives CDR1 SGHRS, CDR2 YFSETQ. The CDR3 DNA follows: TGCGCCAGCAGCGCCCCAGAGCGAATTAACTATGGCTACACCTTC. Protein: CASSAPERINYGYTF.

The CDR3 DNA follows: TGTGCCAGCAGCTTAGGTCAGGGGGATCCTGGCTACACCTTC. It encodes CASSLGQGDPGYTF. V and J are TRBV5-4 and TRBJ1-2; 7 bases match TRBD1. The CDR3 runs 14 residues. Germline CDR1 SGHNT, CDR2 YYREEE (reference sequence). V lost 2 bases to trimming and J lost 7 bases; unmatched junction nucleotides: 8.

This clone was observed once. This chain joins TRBV5-8 and TRBJ2-3, with a weak D call TRBD1 (6 bases). V gave up 4 bases and J gave up 7 bases, with 16 bases separating them. Germline V lookup: CDR1 SGHTS, CDR2 YDEGEE. This CDR3 is built from 14 residues. The CDR3 region has the DNA TGTGCCAGCAGCGATCGACGGACAGTAAATACGCAGTATTTT. Protein product: CASSDRRTVNTQYF.

The chain employs TRBV11-2 and TRBJ2-5, with 11 bases that match TRBD2. Germline assignment: CDR1 SGHAT and CDR2 FQNNGV. CDR3 size: 15 residues. Unmatched junction bases numbered 4, after V lost 0 bases and J lost 7 bases. In nucleotides, the CDR3 is TGTGCCAGCAGCTTAGATCTAGCGGGAGGTGCGACCCAGTACTTC. This gives the protein CASSLDLAGGATQYF.

This chain links TRBV5-4 with TRBJ1-3; a weak D match, TRBD1 (5 bases). Trimming left V 3 bases short and J 3 bases short, with 10 bases between. CDR1 and CDR2 (germline): SGHNT, YYREEE (reference sequence). The CDR3 spans 14 residues. The CDR3 loop is CASSSGGFGNTIYF. DNA for the CDR3: TGTGCCAGCAGCTCGGGGGGGTTTGGAAACACCATATATTTT. Looking up the rest from reference TRBV5-4 and TRBJ1-3 gives the full variable domain: ETGVTQSPTHLIKTRGQQVTLRCSSQSGHNTVSWYQQALGQGPQFIFQYYREEENGRGNFPPRFSGLQFPNYSSELNVNALELDDSALYLCASSSGGFGNTIYFGEGSWLTVV.